This entry describes one T cell receptor (beta chain). Antigen: not known. The study enrolled healthy HIV-negative adults without recent acute infections or vaccinations as donors. It was at deep level that the assay was run. Assay used: immunoSEQ multiplex PCR; TCRdb lists only in-frame clones, some missing. The data contain 2 million to 3 million clones, 90% to 95% of them singletons. This sample stems from a study of shared clonotypes between healthy human individuals. Study findings and constraints: Incompleteness in sorted-subset sequencing, despite large depth, was shown by rarefaction. Naive subsets typically showed greater estimated richness than memory subsets.

The sequenced sample consisted of naive CD4+ T cells from PBMCs. The sample's subset: CD45RA+ positively selected. The source is a man aged 18 to 29 in good health. Some clones in this sample may be carry-over from other donors' samples.

CDR3 in DNA: TGTGCCACCACGGGAGGGGGACAGGGTAGTCAGCCCCAGCATTTT. Protein product: CATTGGGQGSQPQHF. The gene calls are TRBV6-1 and TRBJ1-5, with 9 bases that match TRBD1. The trim removed 10 bases at V and 6 bases at J, leaving 13 bases unmatched. Germline CDR1 reads MNHNS; CDR2 reads SASEGT. The CDR3 extends over 15 amino acids.